These 10 T cell receptor beta chains came from one sample sequenced in a study of T cell responses to AZD1222 COVID-19 vaccine. Sequencing used immunoSEQ multiplex PCR; TCRdb keeps in-frame clones, though not all of them. The data contain about 30,000 clones, 93% of them singletons. This material consisted of peripheral blood, taken on day 0 of AZD1222 vaccination. The origin of the receptors is an adult in good health.

The V and J genes are TRBV28 and TRBJ2-1; 10 bases are shared with TRBD2. The J segment lost 5 bases and the V segment lost 1 base, leaving 8 bases of the junction unmatched. The CDR3 has 17 amino acids. CDR1 and CDR2 from the germline V gene are MDHEN and SYDVKM. The CDR3: CASSLLAGGLIHNEQFF. CDR3 DNA: TGTGCCAGCAGTTTATTAGCGGGGGGCTTAATACACAATGAGCAGTTCTTC. Combining the CDR3 with reference TRBV28 and TRBJ2-1 gives the whole variable domain DVKVTQSSRYLVKRTGEKVFLECVQDMDHENMFWYRQDPGLGLRLIYFSYDVKMKEKGDIPEGYSVSREKKERFSLILESASTNQTSMYLCASSLLAGGLIHNEQFFGPGTRLTVL.

This clone was recorded a few times. The rearrangement links TRBV30 to TRBJ1-5; 8 bases are a match to TRBD1. Germline loops: CDR1 GTSNPN, CDR2 SVGIG (reference sequence). After removal of 2 bases from V and 3 bases from J, the junction contained 6 bases not matched to a gene. This CDR3 is built from 15 residues. The CDR3 DNA reads as TGTGCCTGGAGTAGTAGGACAGGGATCAATCAGCCCCAGCATTTT. This codes for CAWSSRTGINQPQHF.

The chain is built from TRBV30 and TRBJ1-5, with a tentative D call TRBD1 (5 bases). The CDR3 spans 13 residues. V lost 2 bases and J lost 4, with 9 bases in between. Germline-derived CDR1 and CDR2 are GTSNPN and SVGIG (reference sequence). The CDR3 DNA follows: TGTGCCTGGAGTCTGGGGCATAATCAGCCCCAGCATTTT. This sequence encodes CAWSLGHNQPQHF.

The V gene is TRBV6-1, the J gene TRBJ1-5; D not certain. V gave up 3 bases and J gave up 6 bases, with 12 bases separating them. The CDR3 has 14 residues. The germline CDR1 and CDR2 sequences are MNHNS and SASEGT. CDR3 sequence reads: CASSEAPSAQPQHF. DNA of the CDR3: TGTGCCAGCAGTGAGGCCCCATCCGCTCAGCCCCAGCATTTT.

The rearrangement links TRBV9 to TRBJ2-7, with D perhaps given as TRBD1 or TRBD2 (5 bases each). Germline loops: CDR1 SGDLS, CDR2 YYNGEE. V lost 3 bases and J lost 4, with 17 bases in between. The CDR3 extends over 15 amino acids. Here the CDR3 reads CASSASGAPHYEQYF. The CDR3, as DNA: TGTGCCAGCAGCGCCTCCGGGGCTCCCCATTACGAGCAGTACTTC.

The rearrangement joins TRBV5-6 to TRBJ2-5, with TRBD2 matching 8 bases. Germline V gene sequence: CDR1 SGHDT, CDR2 YYEEEE. CDR3 length equals 15 residues. Trimming took 2 bases from V and 5 from J; bases not matched to a gene: 8. The CDR3 reads CASSFGLAEGETQYF. DNA of the CDR3: TGTGCCAGCAGCTTCGGACTAGCCGAGGGGGAGACCCAGTACTTC.

This clone was counted a single time. The chain couples TRBV28 to TRBJ1-1; unclear D gene. The CDR3 loop spans 12 amino acids. Germline V lookup: CDR1 MDHEN, CDR2 SYDVKM. With 4 bases removed from V and 5 bases from J, the gap between germline ends came to 8 bases. CDR3 sequence: CASSSLRTEAFF. As DNA, the CDR3 is TGTGCCAGCAGTTCCCTTCGGACTGAAGCTTTCTTT. Full variable domain (rest looked up from reference TRBV28 and TRBJ1-1): DVKVTQSSRYLVKRTGEKVFLECVQDMDHENMFWYRQDPGLGLRLIYFSYDVKMKEKGDIPEGYSVSREKKERFSLILESASTNQTSMYLCASSSLRTEAFFGQGTRLTVV.

The chain joins TRBV28 to TRBJ2-7; 8 bases map to TRBD1. The trim removed 5 bases at V and 3 bases at J, leaving 6 bases unmatched. Germline values: CDR1 MDHEN, CDR2 SYDVKM. CDR3 size: 14 residues. DNA for the CDR3: TGTGCCAGCAGTGAATCCGGGACAGGCTACGAGCAGTACTTC. It specifies CASSESGTGYEQYF.

This clone has only one observation. The rearrangement links TRBV28 to TRBJ2-7; 7 positions match TRBD1. The CDR3 is made up of 14 amino acids. Losses at the gene ends were 7 bases for V and 4 bases for J; bases not matched to a gene: 10. In germline, CDR1 is MDHEN, CDR2 SYDVKM. The CDR3 nucleotides are TGTGCCAGCACCCTACAGGGGAGCGTTTACGAGCAGTACTTC. Its translation: CASTLQGSVYEQYF.

This sequence joins TRBV3-1 (or the pseudogene TRBV3-2) and TRBJ2-7, with D uncertain. V dropped 4 bases and J dropped 4 bases, with 11 bases sitting between them. The length of the CDR3 is 13 residues. In germline, CDR1 is LGHDT, CDR2 YNNKEL (reference sequence). In DNA, the CDR3 is TGTGCCAGCAGCCCGAGGATCAGGTACGAGCAGTACTTC. Translating it yields CASSPRIRYEQYF.